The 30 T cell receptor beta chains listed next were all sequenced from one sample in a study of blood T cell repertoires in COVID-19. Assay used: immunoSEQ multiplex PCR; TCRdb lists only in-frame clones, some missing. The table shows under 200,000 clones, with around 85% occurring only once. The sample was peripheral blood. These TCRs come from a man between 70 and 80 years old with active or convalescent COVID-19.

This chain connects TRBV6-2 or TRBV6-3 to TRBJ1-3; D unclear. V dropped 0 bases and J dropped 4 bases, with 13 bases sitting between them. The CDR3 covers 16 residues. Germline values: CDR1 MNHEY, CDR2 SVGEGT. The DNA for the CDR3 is TGTGCCAGCAGTTACTCGGTTGGAGAAATCGGAAACACCATATATTTT. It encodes CASSYSVGEIGNTIYF.

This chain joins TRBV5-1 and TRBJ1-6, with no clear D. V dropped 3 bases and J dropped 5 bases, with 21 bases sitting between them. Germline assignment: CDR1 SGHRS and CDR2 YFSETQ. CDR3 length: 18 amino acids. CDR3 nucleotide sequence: TGCGCCAGCAGCTCAGAACTCCAAGGCAGCGGTAATAATTCACCCCTCCACTTT. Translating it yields CASSSELQGSGNNSPLHF.

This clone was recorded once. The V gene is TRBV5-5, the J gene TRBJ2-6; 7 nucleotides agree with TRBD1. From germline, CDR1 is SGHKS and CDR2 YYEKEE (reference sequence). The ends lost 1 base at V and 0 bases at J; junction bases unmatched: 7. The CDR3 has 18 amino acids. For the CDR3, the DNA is TGTGCCAGCAGCTTGACCGGGACAGTGGCCTCTGGGGCCAACGTCCTGACTTTC. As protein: CASSLTGTVASGANVLTF.

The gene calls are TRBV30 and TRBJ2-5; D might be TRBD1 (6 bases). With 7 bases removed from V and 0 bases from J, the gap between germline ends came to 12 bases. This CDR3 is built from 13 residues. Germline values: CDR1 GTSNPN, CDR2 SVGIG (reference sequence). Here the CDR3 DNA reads TGTGCCTTCTCCAGGGGCTACCAAGAGACCCAGTACTTC. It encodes CAFSRGYQETQYF.

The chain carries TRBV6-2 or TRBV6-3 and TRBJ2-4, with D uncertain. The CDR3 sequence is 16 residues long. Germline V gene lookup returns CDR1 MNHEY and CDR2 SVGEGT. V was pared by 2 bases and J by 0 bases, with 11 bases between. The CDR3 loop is CASSYQALLAKNIQYF. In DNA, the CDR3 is TGTGCCAGCAGTTACCAAGCTCTCCTAGCCAAAAACATTCAGTACTTC.

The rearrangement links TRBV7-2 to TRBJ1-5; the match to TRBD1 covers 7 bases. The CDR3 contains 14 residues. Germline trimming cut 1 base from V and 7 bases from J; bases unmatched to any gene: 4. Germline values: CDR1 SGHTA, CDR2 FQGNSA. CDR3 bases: TGTGCCAGCAGCTTAGAGACAGGGCGGCAGCCCCAGCATTTT. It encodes CASSLETGRQPQHF.

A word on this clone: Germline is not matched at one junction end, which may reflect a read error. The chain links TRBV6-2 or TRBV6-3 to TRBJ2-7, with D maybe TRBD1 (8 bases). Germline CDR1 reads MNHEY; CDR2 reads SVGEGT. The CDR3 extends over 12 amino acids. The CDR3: CASSYGRDRRFF. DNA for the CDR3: TGTGCCAGCAGTTACGGGAGGGACAGGCGCTTCTTC.

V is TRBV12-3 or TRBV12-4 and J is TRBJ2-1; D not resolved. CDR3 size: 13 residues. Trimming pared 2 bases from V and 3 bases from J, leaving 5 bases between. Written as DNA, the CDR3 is TGTGCCAGCAGTTTAATCAACTACAATGAGCAGTTCTTC. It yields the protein CASSLINYNEQFF.

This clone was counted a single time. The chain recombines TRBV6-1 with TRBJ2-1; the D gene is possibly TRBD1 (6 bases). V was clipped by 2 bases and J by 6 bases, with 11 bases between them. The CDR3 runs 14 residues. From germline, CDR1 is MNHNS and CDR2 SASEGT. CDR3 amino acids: CASSELGRGNEQFF. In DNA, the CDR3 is TGTGCCAGCAGTGAATTGGGCAGGGGCAATGAGCAGTTCTTC.

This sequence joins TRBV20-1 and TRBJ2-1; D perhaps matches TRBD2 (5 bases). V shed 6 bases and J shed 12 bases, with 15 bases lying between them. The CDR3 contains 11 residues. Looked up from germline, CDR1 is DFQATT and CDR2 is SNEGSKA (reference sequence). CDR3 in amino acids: CSATTLTTQFF. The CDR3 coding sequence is TGCAGTGCGACTACTCTGACTACGCAGTTCTTC.

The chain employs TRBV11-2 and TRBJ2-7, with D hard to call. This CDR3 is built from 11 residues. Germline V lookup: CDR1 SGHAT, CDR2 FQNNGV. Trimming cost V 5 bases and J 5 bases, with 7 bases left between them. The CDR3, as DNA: TGTGCCAGCAGCCACCCGGACGAGCAGTACTTC. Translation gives CASSHPDEQYF.

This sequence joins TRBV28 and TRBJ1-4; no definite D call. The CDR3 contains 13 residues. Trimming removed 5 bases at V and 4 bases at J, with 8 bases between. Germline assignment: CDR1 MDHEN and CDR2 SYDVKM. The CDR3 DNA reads TGTGCCAGCAGTCCCCGGAGTAATGAAAAACTGTTTTTT. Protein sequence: CASSPRSNEKLFF.

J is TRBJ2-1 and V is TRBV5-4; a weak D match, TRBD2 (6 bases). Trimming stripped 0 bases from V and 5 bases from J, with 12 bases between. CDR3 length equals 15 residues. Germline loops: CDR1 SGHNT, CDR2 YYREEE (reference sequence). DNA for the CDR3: TGTGCCAGCAGCTTGGCTGGAGTAGCGGACAATGAGCAGTTCTTC. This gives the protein CASSLAGVADNEQFF.

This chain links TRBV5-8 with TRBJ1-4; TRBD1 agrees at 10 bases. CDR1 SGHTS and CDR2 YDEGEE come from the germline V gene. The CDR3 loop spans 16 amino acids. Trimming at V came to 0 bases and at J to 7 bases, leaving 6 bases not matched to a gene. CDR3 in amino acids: CASSLGTGTGVEKLFF. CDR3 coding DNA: TGTGCCAGCAGCTTGGGAACCGGGACAGGGGTTGAAAAACTGTTTTTT.

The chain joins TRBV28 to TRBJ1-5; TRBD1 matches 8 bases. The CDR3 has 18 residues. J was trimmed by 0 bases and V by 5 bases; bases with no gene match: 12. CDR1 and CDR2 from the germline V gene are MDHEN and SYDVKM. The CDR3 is CASSTYIGQGYSNQPQHF. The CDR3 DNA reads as TGTGCCAGCAGTACTTATATAGGACAGGGATATAGCAATCAGCCCCAGCATTTT. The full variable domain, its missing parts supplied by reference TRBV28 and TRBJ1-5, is DVKVTQSSRYLVKRTGEKVFLECVQDMDHENMFWYRQDPGLGLRLIYFSYDVKMKEKGDIPEGYSVSREKKERFSLILESASTNQTSMYLCASSTYIGQGYSNQPQHFGDGTRLSIL.

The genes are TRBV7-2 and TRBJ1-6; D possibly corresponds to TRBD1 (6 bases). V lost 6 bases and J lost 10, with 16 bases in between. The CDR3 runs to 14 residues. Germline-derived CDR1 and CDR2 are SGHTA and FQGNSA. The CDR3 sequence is CASRFRDNRSPLHF. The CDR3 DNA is TGTGCCAGCAGATTCCGGGACAATAGGTCACCCCTCCACTTT.

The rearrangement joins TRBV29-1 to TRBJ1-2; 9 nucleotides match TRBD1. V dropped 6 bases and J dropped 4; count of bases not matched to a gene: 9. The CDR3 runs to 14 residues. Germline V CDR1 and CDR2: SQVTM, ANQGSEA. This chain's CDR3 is CSVGNRGQVYGYTF. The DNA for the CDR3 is TGCAGCGTCGGCAACAGGGGGCAGGTCTATGGCTACACCTTC.

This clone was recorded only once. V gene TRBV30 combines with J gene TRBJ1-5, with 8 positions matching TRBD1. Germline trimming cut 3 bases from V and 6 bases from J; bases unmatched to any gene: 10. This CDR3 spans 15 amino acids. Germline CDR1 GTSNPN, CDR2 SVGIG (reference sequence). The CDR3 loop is CAWSAGQGAFQPQHF. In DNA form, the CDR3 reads TGTGCCTGGAGCGCTGGGCAGGGGGCATTTCAGCCCCAGCATTTT.

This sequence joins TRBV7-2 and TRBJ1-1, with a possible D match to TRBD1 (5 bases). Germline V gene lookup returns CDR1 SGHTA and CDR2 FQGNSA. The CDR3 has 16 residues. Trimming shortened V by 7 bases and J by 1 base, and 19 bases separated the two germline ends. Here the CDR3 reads CASTHSLYRRNTEAFF. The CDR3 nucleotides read TGTGCCAGCACCCATAGCCTATACAGGAGGAACACTGAAGCTTTCTTT.

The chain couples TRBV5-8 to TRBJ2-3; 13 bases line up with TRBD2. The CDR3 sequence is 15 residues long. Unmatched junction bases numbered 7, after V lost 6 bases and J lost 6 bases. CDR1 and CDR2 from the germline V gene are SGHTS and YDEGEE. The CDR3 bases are TGTGCCAGCAAACAGGGACTAGCGGGAACCGATACGCAGTATTTT. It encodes CASKQGLAGTDTQYF.

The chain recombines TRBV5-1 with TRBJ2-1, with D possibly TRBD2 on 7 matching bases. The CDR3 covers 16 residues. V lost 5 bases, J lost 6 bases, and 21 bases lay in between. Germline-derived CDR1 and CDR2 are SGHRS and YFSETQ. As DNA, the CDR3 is TGCGCCAGCAGTCCCGTACCGTTCCGGGGGGCCAATGAGCAGTTCTTC. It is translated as CASSPVPFRGANEQFF.

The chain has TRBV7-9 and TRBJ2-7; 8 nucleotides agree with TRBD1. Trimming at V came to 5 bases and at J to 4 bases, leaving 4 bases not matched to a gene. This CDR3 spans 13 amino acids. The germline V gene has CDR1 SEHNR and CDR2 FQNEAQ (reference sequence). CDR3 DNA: TGTGCCAGCAGCCACGGACAGGGATACGAGCAGTACTTC. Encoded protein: CASSHGQGYEQYF.

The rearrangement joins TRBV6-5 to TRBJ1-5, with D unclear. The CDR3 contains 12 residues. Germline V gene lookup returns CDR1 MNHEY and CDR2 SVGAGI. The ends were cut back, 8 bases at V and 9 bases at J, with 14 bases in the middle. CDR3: CASGPLRGPQHF. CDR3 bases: TGTGCCAGCGGGCCTCTTCGGGGGCCCCAGCATTTT.

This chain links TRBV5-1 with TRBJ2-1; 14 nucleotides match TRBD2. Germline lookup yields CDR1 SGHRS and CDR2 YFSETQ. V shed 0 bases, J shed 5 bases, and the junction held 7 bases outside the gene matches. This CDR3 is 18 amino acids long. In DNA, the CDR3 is TGCGCCAGCAGCTTGGCTAGACTAGCGGGGGGGCCCCACAATGAGCAGTTCTTC. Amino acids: CASSLARLAGGPHNEQFF. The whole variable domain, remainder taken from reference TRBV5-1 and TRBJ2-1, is KAGVTQTPRYLIKTRGQQVTLSCSPISGHRSVSWYQQTPGQGLQFLFEYFSETQRNKGNFPGRFSGRQFSNSRSEMNVSTLELGDSALYLCASSLARLAGGPHNEQFFGPGTRLTVL.

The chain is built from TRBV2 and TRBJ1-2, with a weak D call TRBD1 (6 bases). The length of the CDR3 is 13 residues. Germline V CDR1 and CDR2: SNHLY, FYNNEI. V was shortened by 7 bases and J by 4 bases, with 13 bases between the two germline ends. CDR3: CASKGQPGYGYTF. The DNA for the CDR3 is TGTGCCAGCAAGGGACAACCGGGCTATGGCTACACCTTC.

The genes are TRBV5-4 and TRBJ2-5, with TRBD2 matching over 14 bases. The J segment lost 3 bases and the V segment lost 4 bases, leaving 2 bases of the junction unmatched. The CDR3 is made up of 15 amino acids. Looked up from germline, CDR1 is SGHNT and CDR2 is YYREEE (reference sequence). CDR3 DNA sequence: TGTGCCAGCAGCATGGGACTAGCGGGAGAAGAGACCCAGTACTTC. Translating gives CASSMGLAGEETQYF.

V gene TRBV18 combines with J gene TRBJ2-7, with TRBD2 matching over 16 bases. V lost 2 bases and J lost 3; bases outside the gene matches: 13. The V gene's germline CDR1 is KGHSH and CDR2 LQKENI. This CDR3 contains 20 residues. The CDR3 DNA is TGTGCCAGCTCACCAATGCAAGCCGGGACTAGCGGGAGGGCCCGCTACGAGCAGTACTTC. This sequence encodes CASSPMQAGTSGRARYEQYF. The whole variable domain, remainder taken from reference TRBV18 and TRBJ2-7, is NAGVMQNPRHLVRRRGQEARLRCSPMKGHSHVYWYRQLPEEGLKFMVYLQKENIIDESGMPKERFSAEFPKEGPSILRIQQVVRGDSAAYFCASSPMQAGTSGRARYEQYFGPGTRLTVT.

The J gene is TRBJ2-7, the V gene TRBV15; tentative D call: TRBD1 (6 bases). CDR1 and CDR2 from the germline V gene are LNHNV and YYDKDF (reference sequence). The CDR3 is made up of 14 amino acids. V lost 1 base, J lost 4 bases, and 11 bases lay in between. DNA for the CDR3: TGTGCCACCAGCAGAGGGGCAGGGGTATACGAGCAGTACTTC. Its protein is CATSRGAGVYEQYF.

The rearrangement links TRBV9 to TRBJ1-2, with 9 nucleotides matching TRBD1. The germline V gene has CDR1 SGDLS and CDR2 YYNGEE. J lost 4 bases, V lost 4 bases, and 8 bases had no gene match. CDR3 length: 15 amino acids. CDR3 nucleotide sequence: TGTGCCAGCAGCTCGGGACAGGGCTTGGGCTATGGCTACACCTTC. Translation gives CASSSGQGLGYGYTF.

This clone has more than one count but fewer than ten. The CDR3 DNA follows: TGTGCCAGCAGTTGGACAGGGGCCACAGATACGCAGTATTTT. Translated: CASSWTGATDTQYF. The chain recombines TRBV9 with TRBJ2-3; 9 nucleotides align to TRBD1. The CDR3 spans 14 residues. Germline V gene data show CDR1 as SGDLS and CDR2 as YYNGEE. Trimming at V came to 5 bases and at J to 2 bases, leaving 3 bases not matched to a gene.